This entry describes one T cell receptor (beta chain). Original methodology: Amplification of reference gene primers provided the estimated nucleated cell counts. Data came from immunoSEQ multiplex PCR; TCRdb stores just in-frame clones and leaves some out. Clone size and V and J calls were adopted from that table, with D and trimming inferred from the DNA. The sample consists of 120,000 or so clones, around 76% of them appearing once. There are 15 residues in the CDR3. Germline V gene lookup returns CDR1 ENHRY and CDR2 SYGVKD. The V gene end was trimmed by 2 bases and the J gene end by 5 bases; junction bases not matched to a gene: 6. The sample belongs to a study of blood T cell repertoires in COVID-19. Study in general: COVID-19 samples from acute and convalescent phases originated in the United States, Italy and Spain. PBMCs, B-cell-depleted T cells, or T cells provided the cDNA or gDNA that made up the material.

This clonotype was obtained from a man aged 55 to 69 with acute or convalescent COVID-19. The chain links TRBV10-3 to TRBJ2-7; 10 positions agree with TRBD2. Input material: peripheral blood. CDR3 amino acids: CAISEGLAGANEQYF. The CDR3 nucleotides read TGTGCCATCAGTGAGGGGCTAGCGGGAGCTAACGAGCAGTACTTC.